The 26 T cell receptor beta chains below all came from one sample that was sequenced in a study of blood T cell repertoires in COVID-19. Repertoires were generated with immunoSEQ multiplex PCR, while TCRdb's copy carries only in-frame clones and drops some. The repertoire holds around 160,000 clones, with 70% to 90% as singletons. Sequencing was carried out using peripheral blood. These receptors originate from a man between 60 and 75 years old with active or convalescent COVID-19.

This chain uses TRBV2 with TRBJ1-2, with a tentative D call TRBD1 (6 bases). Per germline, CDR1 SNHLY and CDR2 FYNNEI. The CDR3 has 12 residues. Trimming left V 7 bases short and J 1 base short, with 7 bases between. CDR3 sequence (DNA): TGTGCCAGCACAGGGGATAACTATGGCTACACCTTC. Translated: CASTGDNYGYTF.

J is TRBJ1-1 and V is TRBV29-1; a possible D gene is TRBD1 (5 bases). V was shortened by 4 bases and J by 5 bases, with 20 bases between the two germline ends. Germline CDR1 reads SQVTM; CDR2 reads ANQGSEA. The CDR3 is 15 amino acids. CDR3 sequence (DNA): TGCAGCGTTGCCCCGACTGGGGCGGGGTGGACTGAAGCTTTCTTT. Its protein product is CSVAPTGAGWTEAFF.

V is TRBV19 and J is TRBJ1-4; 9 bases align to TRBD1. Germline V gives CDR1 LNHDA, CDR2 SQIVND (reference sequence). The CDR3 totals 15 residues. V lost 6 bases to trimming and J lost 7 bases; unmatched junction nucleotides: 9. Here the CDR3 reads CASSEGTGPGEKLFF. For the CDR3, the DNA is TGTGCCAGTAGCGAGGGGACAGGGCCTGGTGAAAAACTGTTTTTT.

The chain combines TRBV3-1 (or the pseudogene TRBV3-2) with TRBJ1-3; perhaps TRBD1 as D (6 bases). CDR3 size: 18 residues. Germline V gene lookup returns CDR1 LGHDT and CDR2 YNNKEL (reference sequence). Between the trimmed V and J ends, which lost 2 bases and 2 bases, there was a span of 19 bases. The CDR3, as DNA: TGTGCCAGCAGCCAAAGATCAGAAGGGGGGGCAGCTGGAAACACCATATATTTT. Translation gives CASSQRSEGGAAGNTIYF.

The CDR3 loop is CASSSGGSSYNSPLHF. The CDR3, as DNA: TGTGCCAGCAGTTCAGGGGGTAGCTCCTATAATTCACCCCTCCACTTT. The rearrangement uses TRBV28 and TRBJ1-6, with 7 positions matching TRBD1. This CDR3 spans 16 amino acids. Trimming took 4 bases from V and 0 from J; bases not matched to a gene: 3. From germline, CDR1 is MDHEN and CDR2 SYDVKM. Based on the CDR3 plus reference TRBV28 and TRBJ1-6, the full variable domain is DVKVTQSSRYLVKRTGEKVFLECVQDMDHENMFWYRQDPGLGLRLIYFSYDVKMKEKGDIPEGYSVSREKKERFSLILESASTNQTSMYLCASSSGGSSYNSPLHFGNGTRLTVT.

The gene calls are TRBV6-6 and TRBJ2-5; a weak D match, TRBD1 (6 bases). The V and J ends lost 6 bases and 1 base respectively, with 18 bases between them. The V gene's germline CDR1 is MNHNY and CDR2 SVGAGI (reference sequence). This CDR3 is 16 amino acids long. In nucleotides, the CDR3 is TGTGCCAGCAGGAGGCAGGGGCTTACGGGCCAAGAGACCCAGTACTTC. Its translation: CASRRQGLTGQETQYF.

The DNA of the CDR3 is TGTGCCATCGGACAGGGTTCCTACAATGAGCAGTTCTTC. It codes for CAIGQGSYNEQFF. The V and J genes are TRBV10-3 and TRBJ2-1; 8 nucleotides align to TRBD1. This CDR3 region has 13 residues. Per the germline V gene, CDR1 is ENHRY and CDR2 is SYGVKD. V shed 8 bases and J 1 base; nucleotides not matched to a gene: 1.

The rearrangement joins TRBV6-5 to TRBJ2-7; weak D call: TRBD1 (6 bases). V was pared by 2 bases and J by 0 bases, with 11 bases between. The CDR3 consists of 15 residues. Germline-derived CDR1 and CDR2 are MNHEY and SVGAGI. CDR3 region: CASSYGQRLSYEQYF. The CDR3 DNA sequence: TGTGCCAGCAGTTACGGACAGCGACTCTCCTACGAGCAGTACTTC.

CDR3 in amino acids: CASSRRDRYEKLFF. The CDR3 coding sequence is TGTGCCAGCAGCCGGCGGGACAGATATGAAAAACTGTTTTTT. The chain uses TRBV5-8 and TRBJ1-4, with TRBD1 identical over 7 bases. The germline gives CDR1 SGHTS, CDR2 YDEGEE. With V trimmed by 4 bases and J by 6 bases, 6 bases remained unmatched. This CDR3 is 14 amino acids long.

The rearrangement joins TRBV10-3 to TRBJ1-1; possible D gene TRBD1, 5 bases. The germline CDR1 and CDR2 sequences are ENHRY and SYGVKD. V was shortened by 6 bases and J by 5 bases, with 16 bases between the two germline ends. This CDR3 has 14 amino acids. The CDR3 region is CAIRPGSGGTEAFF. The CDR3, as DNA: TGTGCCATCAGACCCGGGTCGGGGGGGACTGAAGCTTTCTTT.

The chain carries TRBV28 and TRBJ1-5, with 8 bases identical to TRBD1. This CDR3 contains 14 residues. Germline loops: CDR1 MDHEN, CDR2 SYDVKM. The V segment lost 2 bases and the J segment 7 bases; nucleotides outside the gene matches: 4. This CDR3 is CASSLTGGDQPQHF. The DNA for the CDR3 is TGTGCCAGCAGTTTAACAGGGGGTGACCAGCCCCAGCATTTT. Drawing the rest from reference TRBV28 and TRBJ1-5, the complete variable domain is DVKVTQSSRYLVKRTGEKVFLECVQDMDHENMFWYRQDPGLGLRLIYFSYDVKMKEKGDIPEGYSVSREKKERFSLILESASTNQTSMYLCASSLTGGDQPQHFGDGTRLSIL.

V and J are TRBV30 and TRBJ1-1; TRBD1 might be the D (5 bases). The CDR3 covers 12 residues. The V gene's germline CDR1 is GTSNPN and CDR2 SVGIG (reference sequence). The V end lost 5 bases, the J end lost 5 bases, and 12 bases lay between the germline ends. The CDR3 sequence is CAWVDSWTEAFF. The CDR3 coding sequence is TGTGCCTGGGTTGACAGCTGGACTGAAGCTTTCTTT.

The chain employs TRBV28 and TRBJ1-2; TRBD1 might be the D (6 bases). The ends were cut back, 3 bases at V and 2 bases at J, with 10 bases in the middle. Germline V gives CDR1 MDHEN, CDR2 SYDVKM. The CDR3 contains 14 residues. This chain's CDR3 is CASSFGQLNYGYTF. The CDR3 DNA sequence: TGTGCCAGCAGTTTCGGACAGCTGAACTATGGCTACACCTTC.

V usage is TRBV7-9 and J usage is TRBJ1-2; no clear D gene. In germline, CDR1 is SEHNR, CDR2 FQNEAQ (reference sequence). Trimming left V 7 bases short and J 2 bases short, with 8 bases between. There are 12 residues in the CDR3. CDR3: CASTSSNYGYTF. For the CDR3, the DNA is TGTGCCAGCACCTCAAGCAACTATGGCTACACCTTC.

The V call is TRBV6-4, the J call TRBJ2-7, with D maybe TRBD2 (7 bases). Trimming removed 2 bases from V and 3 bases from J, with 17 bases in between. The CDR3 has 16 amino acids. Per germline, CDR1 MRHNA and CDR2 SNTAGT. The DNA of the CDR3 is TGTGCCAGCAGTGACCCCCTAGCGGAGGGGGACTACGAGCAGTACTTC. Its translation: CASSDPLAEGDYEQYF.

This sequence joins TRBV6-5 and TRBJ2-5, with a possible D match to TRBD1 (5 bases). V was shortened by 10 bases and J by 8 bases, with 20 bases between the two germline ends. CDR1 MNHEY and CDR2 SVGAGI come from the germline V gene. This CDR3 spans 13 amino acids. For the CDR3, the DNA is TGTGCCACCGCGATAGGGCAGGGTCGAACCCAGTACTTC. Its protein is CATAIGQGRTQYF.

The rearrangement links TRBV5-1 to TRBJ2-5; weak D call: TRBD1 (5 bases). CDR3 length equals 13 residues. CDR1 SGHRS and CDR2 YFSETQ come from the germline V gene. V lost 1 base and J 5 bases, leaving 9 bases between the germline ends. CDR3 protein: CASSLRGRETQYF. The CDR3 DNA sequence: TGCGCCAGCAGCTTGAGGGGTCGGGAGACCCAGTACTTC. The full variable domain, in which reference TRBV5-1 and TRBJ2-5 provide the parts outside the CDR3, is KAGVTQTPRYLIKTRGQQVTLSCSPISGHRSVSWYQQTPGQGLQFLFEYFSETQRNKGNFPGRFSGRQFSNSRSEMNVSTLELGDSALYLCASSLRGRETQYFGPGTRLLVL.

The CDR3 nucleotides are TGTGCCAGCAGCTTGTTGGAAGGGGCCCTCTACGAGCAGTACTTC. It translates to CASSLLEGALYEQYF. The genes are TRBV5-6 and TRBJ2-7, with D possibly being TRBD1 (5 bases). The CDR3 totals 15 residues. The V end lost 1 base, the J end lost 3 bases, and 14 bases lay between the germline ends. Germline V gene sequence: CDR1 SGHDT, CDR2 YYEEEE.

V is TRBV10-3 and J is TRBJ2-2; 10 nucleotides line up with TRBD2. From germline, CDR1 is ENHRY and CDR2 SYGVKD. The V gene end was trimmed by 10 bases and the J gene end by 3 bases; junction bases not matched to a gene: 11. The CDR3 has 16 residues. CDR3 sequence reads: CATYRGTSVDTGELFF. CDR3 in DNA: TGTGCCACCTACCGAGGGACTAGCGTGGACACCGGGGAGCTGTTTTTT.

V usage is TRBV3-1 (or the pseudogene TRBV3-2) and J usage is TRBJ1-2, with D tentatively TRBD1 (5 bases). V dropped 3 bases and J dropped 7 bases, with 6 bases sitting between them. The CDR3 totals 11 residues. Germline V gene sequence: CDR1 LGHDT, CDR2 YNNKEL (reference sequence). The CDR3, as DNA: TGTGCCAGCAGCCAGGGGGGTGGCTACACCTTC. This translates into CASSQGGGYTF.

This clone was recorded only once. The rearrangement links TRBV6-6 to TRBJ2-7, with D possibly TRBD1 on 6 matching bases. V lost 6 bases, J lost 3 bases, and 12 bases lay in between. This CDR3 has 13 residues. Germline-derived CDR1 and CDR2 are MNHNY and SVGAGI (reference sequence). The CDR3 loop is CASRGTSGYEQYF. Written as DNA, the CDR3 is TGTGCCAGCAGGGGGACAAGCGGCTACGAGCAGTACTTC.

This chain joins TRBV7-9 and TRBJ2-3, with D tentatively TRBD1 (5 bases). Germline CDR1 SEHNR, CDR2 FQNEAQ (reference sequence). Trimming took off 5 bases at V and 2 bases at J, with 20 bases between the two ends. This CDR3 has 17 amino acids. The CDR3 DNA is TGTGCCAGCAGCACGATTGAGGTCAGGGTATACACAGATACGCAGTATTTT. It codes for CASSTIEVRVYTDTQYF.

This chain joins TRBV11-2 and TRBJ1-2; D might be TRBD1 (5 bases). Trimming took off 0 bases at V and 3 bases at J, with 11 bases between the two ends. This CDR3 is 15 amino acids long. Germline CDR1 and CDR2: SGHAT and FQNNGV. The CDR3 loop is CASSLDRGNYYGYTF. The CDR3 region has the DNA TGTGCCAGCAGCTTAGATCGGGGGAATTACTATGGCTACACCTTC.

This chain links TRBV4-2 with TRBJ2-7, with 7 nucleotides matching TRBD1. CDR3 length equals 13 residues. Germline CDR1 LGHNA, CDR2 YNFKEQ. V was pared by 2 bases and J by 6 bases, with 4 bases of the junction left unmatched. The CDR3 sequence: CASSQSRQGEQYF. CDR3 coding DNA: TGTGCCAGCAGCCAATCCCGACAGGGCGAGCAGTACTTC.

The rearrangement uses TRBV7-8 and TRBJ1-1; no definite D call. Germline assignment: CDR1 SGHVS and CDR2 FQNEAQ. Trimming took 7 bases from V and 5 from J, leaving 17 bases between them. The CDR3 consists of 14 residues. The CDR3 loop reads CASIREGSRTEAFF. DNA of the CDR3: TGTGCCAGCATTCGCGAAGGGAGCAGGACTGAAGCTTTCTTT.

The chain couples TRBV29-1 to TRBJ2-1, with a weak D call TRBD2 (7 bases). V shed 5 bases and J shed 10 bases, with 24 bases lying between them. CDR3 size: 15 residues. In germline, CDR1 is SQVTM, CDR2 ANQGSEA. In DNA form, the CDR3 reads TGCAGCGTTCCTTCGGGGTCTAGCGGAGGGGGGGAGCAGTTCTTC. Translating it yields CSVPSGSSGGGEQFF.